Listed below are T cell receptor beta chains from one sample, sequenced in a study of blood T cells in healthy people across ages. Using its own MiXCR run on the 5' RACE reads, TCRdb lists one record per CDR3 protein. The table records about a million distinct CDR3 sequences, under 40% of them present only once. Specimen: blood. The source of these receptors is a man younger than 35 in good health. CDR3s include the opening cysteine and the closing phenylalanine or tryptophan. The order of the fields is V gene, J gene, clone size, D gene, CDR3 DNA, CDR3 protein. D genes are given only for firm matches. Size tells how often a clone was seen (once, few, many) or the class of an expanded clone, and some rows leave it out.

>TRBV5-4|TRBJ2-3|.|.
TGTGCCAGCAGCTTTATGAGGGGAGGAACAGATACGCAGTATTTT
CASSFMRGGTDTQYF
>TRBV28|TRBJ1-2|.|.
TGTGCCAGCAGTCCCTCCCAGGGGCAGGGATATGGCTACACCTTC
CASSPSQGQGYGYTF
>TRBV6-2/TRBV6-3|TRBJ1-5|.|.
TGTGCCAGCAGTTCCCCCCCGGGAGCGGTTCAGCCCCAGCATTTT
CASSSPPGAVQPQHF
>TRBV6-1|TRBJ2-7|.|TRBD1
TGTGCCAGCAGTAGTAGCGCGGACAGGGGAGAAGGCGAGCAGTACTTC
CASSSSADRGEGEQYF
>TRBV11-2|TRBJ2-7|few|.
TGTGCCAGCAGCTTAGTGCCGGGGGACTCCTACGAGCAGTACTTC
CASSLVPGDSYEQYF
>TRBV6-2/TRBV6-3|TRBJ1-1|few|.
TGTGCCAGCAGTGACTCGTCCGACACTGAAGCTTTCTTT
CASSDSSDTEAFF
>TRBV27|TRBJ2-3|few|.
TGTGCCAGCAGTTTAATGGGCCAGAGAGCGCAGTATTTT
CASSLMGQRAQYF
>TRBV2|TRBJ1-6|.|.
TGTGCCAGCAGTGAACCCGGGGTTTATTCACCCCTCCACTTT
CASSEPGVYSPLHF
>TRBV4-2|TRBJ1-1|once|.
TGTGCCAGCAGCCTCACCGCGGGTTTGGTTGACACTGAAGCTTTCTTT
CASSLTAGLVDTEAFF
>TRBV7-2|TRBJ1-5|.|.
TGTGCCAGCAGCTTAGCCTTCGACAACCTTAGCAATCAGCCCCAGCATTTT
CASSLAFDNLSNQPQHF
>TRBV7-9|TRBJ2-7|.|.
TGTGCCAGCAGCTTAGCTGCGGGGCGCCCCTACGAGCAGTACTTC
CASSLAAGRPYEQYF
>TRBV14|TRBJ1-1|.|.
TGTGCCAGCAGCCCCTGGCCTGTGAACACTGAAGCTTTCTTT
CASSPWPVNTEAFF
>TRBV12-3/TRBV12-4|TRBJ1-5|.|.
TGTGCCAGCAGTCCAAGGGTAGCTCAGCAGCCCCAGCATTTT
CASSPRVAQQPQHF
>TRBV7-6|TRBJ2-3|.|.
TGTACCAGCAGCATAGGACAGATCACAGATACGCAGTATTTT
CTSSIGQITDTQYF
>TRBV12-3/TRBV12-4|TRBJ1-2|.|.
TGTGCCAGCAGTTTATCTGGCCAGGTGGGGTCGTATGGTTACACCTTC
CASSLSGQVGSYGYTF
>TRBV28|TRBJ1-5|.|TRBD1
TGTGCCAGCAGTGTAGATCGACAGGGTGGGTACCAGCCCCAGCATTTT
CASSVDRQGGYQPQHF
>TRBV6-1|TRBJ2-1|.|.
TGTGCCAGCAGAGAAACAGGGATTAACAATGAGCAGTTCTTC
CASRETGINNEQFF
>TRBV10-3|TRBJ1-4|.|.
TGTGCCATCAGTGTGGGCCAGACTAATGAAAAACTGTTTTTT
CAISVGQTNEKLFF
>TRBV12-3/TRBV12-4|TRBJ2-2|.|TRBD2
TGTGCCAGCAGTTTATTAGCGGGGGGGCAGAGCACCGGGGAGCTGTTTTTT
CASSLLAGGQSTGELFF
>TRBV7-2|TRBJ1-2|.|.
TGTGCCAGCTTATCCGACTATGGCTACACCTTC
CASLSDYGYTF
>TRBV20-1|TRBJ1-1|.|TRBD1
TGCAGTGCTAATACTAGGACAGGGTTTTCTGAAGCTTTCTTT
CSANTRTGFSEAFF
>TRBV3-1|TRBJ2-1|.|.
TGTGCCAGCAGCCAAGATTTAACCCAGCCCAATGAGCAGTTCTTC
CASSQDLTQPNEQFF
>TRBV3-1|TRBJ1-2|.|.
TGTGCCAGCAGCCAAGAGGGTTATGATGGCTACACCTTC
CASSQEGYDGYTF
>TRBV4-3|TRBJ2-7|.|.
TGCGCCAACAGCCAAGATCCAGGGGACACCTACGAGCAGTACTTC
CANSQDPGDTYEQYF
>TRBV4-2|TRBJ2-1|.|.
TGTGCCAGCAGCCAAGAGAGGGGGATAGCCTGGGAGTTCTTC
CASSQERGIAWEFF
>TRBV10-3|TRBJ1-2|.|.
TGTGCCATCAGTCCGGACCGGGTCAACTATGGCTACACCTTC
CAISPDRVNYGYTF
>TRBV12-3/TRBV12-4|TRBJ2-7|.|.
TGTGCCAGCAGTCGTGCCCCCCTTGGGCCTACCTACGAGCAGTACTTC
CASSRAPLGPTYEQYF
>TRBV6-5|TRBJ2-3|.|TRBD1
TGTGCCAGCAGTCCCGAGACAGGGGGCGACACAGATACGCAGTATTTT
CASSPETGGDTDTQYF
>TRBV12-3/TRBV12-4|TRBJ2-7|.|.
TGTGCCAGCAGTTTCCAACAGGGTGAAGCTGGCGAGCAGTACTTC
CASSFQQGEAGEQYF
>TRBV2|TRBJ2-2|.|.
TGTGCCAGCCAAGCGACAGCGAACACCGCGGAGCTGTTTTTT
CASQATANTAELFF
>TRBV27|TRBJ2-5|.|.
TGTGCCAGCAGCCAATCGACCGCCGGGGAGACCCAGTACTTC
CASSQSTAGETQYF
>TRBV4-3|TRBJ2-1|few|TRBD2
TGCGCCAGCAGCCAGGAATTCTCAGCGGGGGGGAATGAGCAGTTCTTC
CASSQEFSAGGNEQFF
>TRBV5-1|TRBJ2-1|few|.
TGCGCCAGCAGCCTCCAGGTCAGGTCCTACAATGAGCAGTTCTTC
CASSLQVRSYNEQFF
>TRBV10-3|TRBJ2-1|few|.
TGTGCCATCAGGGACAGTAACAATGAGCAGTTCTTC
CAIRDSNNEQFF
>TRBV5-5|TRBJ1-2|.|TRBD1
TGTGCCAGCAGCCTTCAGGGGGGACGTTATGGCTACACCTTC
CASSLQGGRYGYTF
>TRBV6-2/TRBV6-3|TRBJ1-5|.|.
TGTGCCAGCAGTTACGGCCCCGACGAGGGCCAGCATTTT
CASSYGPDEGQHF
>TRBV7-8|TRBJ1-1|few|.
TGTGCCAGCAGTTGGGACGGGGGCATGAACACTGAAGCTTTCTTT
CASSWDGGMNTEAFF
>TRBV9|TRBJ2-3|.|TRBD1
TGTGCCAGCAGCGTAGATTTAACAGGGGGCTTATATACGCAGTATTTT
CASSVDLTGGLYTQYF
>TRBV29-1|TRBJ2-5|once|.
TGCAGCGTTGAAAGGGCCGGGCAGGGGCATTCCTACAGTGAGCAGTACTTC
CSVERAGQGHSYSEQYF
>TRBV5-1|TRBJ1-2|.|.
TGCGCCAGCAGCTCCAATCCCGCAGATGGCTACACCTTC
CASSSNPADGYTF
>TRBV5-1|TRBJ2-3|few|TRBD2
TGCGCCAGCAGCGGAGCGGGGGGCGGAGATACGCAGTATTTT
CASSGAGGGDTQYF
>TRBV4-1|TRBJ2-1|few|TRBD2
TGCGCCAGCAGCCCAAACCCTAGCGGGGGTTCCTACAATGAGCAGTTCTTC
CASSPNPSGGSYNEQFF
>TRBV6-2/TRBV6-3|TRBJ2-4|.|.
TGTGCCAGCAGTTACTCGGGCCTACAGCTAGCCAAAAACATTCAGTACTTC
CASSYSGLQLAKNIQYF
>TRBV19|TRBJ1-1|.|.
TGTGCCAGTTCAATGGGGACCAGGGACACTGAAGTTTTCTTT
CASSMGTRDTEVFF
>TRBV20-1|TRBJ1-1|.|TRBD1
TGCAGCTTAGACAGGGGAGGGGACACTGAGGCTTTCTTT
CSLDRGGDTEAFF
>TRBV6-5|TRBJ2-1|.|.
TGTGCCAGCAGCCCCCGTGGGGTCCATCACGATGAGCAGTTCTTC
CASSPRGVHHDEQFF
>TRBV5-1|TRBJ2-1|few|TRBD2
TGCGCCAGCAGCGGTTGGACTAGCGGGGATCCCACCTACAATGAGCAGTTCTTC
CASSGWTSGDPTYNEQFF
>TRBV9|TRBJ2-3|.|TRBD2
TGTGCCAGCAGCACTAGACCGGGACTAGCAGCAGATACGCAGTATTTT
CASSTRPGLAADTQYF
>TRBV6-2/TRBV6-3|TRBJ1-6|few|.
TGTGCCAGCAGTTACTCGTTTAGGACGGGCGATTCACCCCTCCACTTT
CASSYSFRTGDSPLHF
>TRBV28|TRBJ2-3|.|TRBD2
TGTGTCAGCAGTTCAGCTAGCGGGGTCACAGATACGCAGTATTTT
CVSSSASGVTDTQYF
>TRBV9|TRBJ2-3|few|.
TGTGCCAGCAGCGTAGATGACCCTTCAACAGATACGCAGTATTTT
CASSVDDPSTDTQYF
>TRBV5-1|TRBJ1-2|.|TRBD1
TGCGCCAGCAGGGCCGGGACAGGGGGCGAAAGCTGCACCTTC
CASRAGTGGESCTF
>TRBV20-1|TRBJ2-1|.|TRBD1
TGCAGTGCTAGAGATTGGGCAGGGGGCTACGAGCAGTTCTTC
CSARDWAGGYEQFF
>TRBV20-1|TRBJ1-4|.|.
TGCAGTGTCCAGGGGACAACTAATGAAAAACTGTTTTTT
CSVQGTTNEKLFF
>TRBV9|TRBJ2-2|.|TRBD2
TGTGCCAGCAGCGACTGGGGGGGCACCGGGGAGCTGTTTTTT
CASSDWGGTGELFF
>TRBV6-1|TRBJ2-1|.|.
TGTGCCAGCAGTGCTACACAGGGTTTGGGCTACAATGAGCAGTTCTTC
CASSATQGLGYNEQFF
>TRBV6-1|TRBJ1-1|.|.
TGTGCCAGCAGTGAAGCGAGGGCGATGTCCGTGGAAGCTTTCTTT
CASSEARAMSVEAFF